This T cell receptor beta chain emerged from a study of cytomegalovirus exposure and HLA in healthy donors. Study-wide findings and caveats: Upon later analysis, TCR association rates were observed to vary by HLA locus, being highest for DRB1 and lowest for HLA-C. Accurate predictions that matched the HLA-A and HLA-B alleles of most subjects were reportedly made from TCR beta sequences.

CDR1 and CDR2 (germline): SGHAT, FQNNGV. CDR3 size: 14 residues. V was pared by 5 bases and J by 9 bases, with 17 bases between. This clone was seen a single time. The antigen is undetermined. The PCR had 60 Vbeta and 13 Jbeta primers. Some clones are missing from TCRdb's copy, which holds only in-frame ones; the method was immunoSEQ multiplex PCR. The data contain about 160,000 clones, more than 65% of them seen just once; the ten biggest clones take up 1.3%. The sample was PBMCs. The chain employs TRBV11-2 and TRBJ2-1; D call uncertain. This clonotype was sampled from a man aged 30-40 years in good health and CMV-seronegative. Here the CDR3 DNA reads TGTGCCAGCAGCCTATCGCGCGGCCCCGGTGAGCAGTTCTTC. Protein: CASSLSRGPGEQFF.